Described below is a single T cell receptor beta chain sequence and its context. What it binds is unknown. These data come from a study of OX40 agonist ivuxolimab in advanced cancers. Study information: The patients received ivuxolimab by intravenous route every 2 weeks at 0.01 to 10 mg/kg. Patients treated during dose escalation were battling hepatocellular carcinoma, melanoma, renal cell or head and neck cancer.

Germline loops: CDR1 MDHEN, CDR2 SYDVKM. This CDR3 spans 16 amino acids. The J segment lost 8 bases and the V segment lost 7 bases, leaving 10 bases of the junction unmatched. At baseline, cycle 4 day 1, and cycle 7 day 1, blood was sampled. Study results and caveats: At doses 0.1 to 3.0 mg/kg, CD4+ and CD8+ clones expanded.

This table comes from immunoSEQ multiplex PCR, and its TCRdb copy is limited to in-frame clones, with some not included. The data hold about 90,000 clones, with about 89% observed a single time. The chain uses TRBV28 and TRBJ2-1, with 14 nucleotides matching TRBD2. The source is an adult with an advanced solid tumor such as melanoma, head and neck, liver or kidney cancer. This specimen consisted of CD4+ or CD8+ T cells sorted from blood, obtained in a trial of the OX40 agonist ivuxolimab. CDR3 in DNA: TGTGCCAGCAAATCCCAGACTAGCGGGAGGGCCCATGAGCAGTTCTTC. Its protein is CASKSQTSGRAHEQFF.